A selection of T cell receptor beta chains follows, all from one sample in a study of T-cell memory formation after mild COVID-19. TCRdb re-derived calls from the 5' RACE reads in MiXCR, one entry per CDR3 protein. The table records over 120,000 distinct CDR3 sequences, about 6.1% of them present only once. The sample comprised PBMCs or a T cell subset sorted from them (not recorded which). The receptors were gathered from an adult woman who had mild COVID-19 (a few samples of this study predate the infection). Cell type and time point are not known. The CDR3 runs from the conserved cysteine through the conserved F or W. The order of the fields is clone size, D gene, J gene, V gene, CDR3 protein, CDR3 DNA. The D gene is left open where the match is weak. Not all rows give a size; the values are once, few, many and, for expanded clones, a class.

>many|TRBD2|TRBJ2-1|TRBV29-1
CSVDWGLAGYNEQFF
TGCAGCGTTGATTGGGGACTAGCGGGGTACAATGAGCAGTTCTTC
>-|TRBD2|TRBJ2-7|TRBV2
CASSVSSGGAEQYF
TGTGCCAGCAGTGTTAGTTCGGGAGGGGCCGAGCAGTACTTC
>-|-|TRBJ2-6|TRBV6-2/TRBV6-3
CASSYSIGVGANVLTF
TGTGCCAGCAGTTACTCGATAGGGGTCGGGGCCAACGTCCTGACTTTC
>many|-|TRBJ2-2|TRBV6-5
CASSSRRAGGELFF
TGTGCCAGCAGTTCCAGGCGAGCGGGCGGGGAGCTGTTTTTT
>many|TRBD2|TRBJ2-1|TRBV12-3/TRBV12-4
CASRVAGGYNEQFF
TGTGCCAGCAGGGTAGCGGGAGGCTACAATGAGCAGTTCTTC
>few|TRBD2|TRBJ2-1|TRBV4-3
CASSQDLGLAGGSSYNEQFF
TGCGCCAGCAGCCAAGATTTGGGACTAGCGGGAGGGAGCTCCTACAATGAGCAGTTCTTC
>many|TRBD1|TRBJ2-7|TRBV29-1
CSVEGQGKGYEQYF
TGCAGCGTTGAGGGACAGGGGAAGGGCTACGAGCAGTACTTC
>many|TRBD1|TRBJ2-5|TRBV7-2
CASSLTQDRGQETQYF
TGTGCCAGCAGCTTAACCCAAGACAGGGGCCAAGAGACCCAGTACTTC
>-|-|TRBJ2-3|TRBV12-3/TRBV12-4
CASTIGDTDTQYF
TGTGCCAGCACTATCGGGGACACAGATACGCAGTATTTT
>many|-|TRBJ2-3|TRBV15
CATSRDQITDTQYF
TGTGCCACCAGCAGAGATCAGATCACAGATACGCAGTATTTT
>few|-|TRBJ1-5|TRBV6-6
CASSKWGNDQPQHF
TGTGCCAGCAGTAAATGGGGAAACGATCAGCCCCAGCATTTT
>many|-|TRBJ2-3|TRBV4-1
CASSQRILSTDTQYF
TGCGCCAGCAGCCAAAGAATCTTGTCGACAGATACGCAGTATTTT
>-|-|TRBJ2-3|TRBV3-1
CASSQDSYSTDTQYF
TGTGCCAGCAGCCAGGACTCTTATAGCACAGATACGCAGTATTTT
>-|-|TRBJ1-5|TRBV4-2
CASSQDYGNGNQPQHF
TGTGCCAGCAGCCAAGATTACGGAAACGGCAATCAGCCCCAGCATTTT
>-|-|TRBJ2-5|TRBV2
CASLTEETQYF
TGTGCCAGCCTTACTGAAGAGACCCAGTACTTC
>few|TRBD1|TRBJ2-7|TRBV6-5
CASRRQGAKEQYF
TGTGCCAGCAGAAGACAGGGGGCGAAGGAGCAGTACTTC